This T cell receptor beta chain was recorded in a study of shared clonotypes between healthy human individuals. Study summary: Donor composition was a couple of women and three men, aged 18 to 49. Findings of the study overall: Blood alone was sampled, and tissue repertoires likely differ.

This CDR3 has 12 amino acids. V lost 0 bases to trimming and J lost 11 bases, with 11 bases between them. The germline V gene encodes CDR1 SGHRS and CDR2 YFSETQ. Data came from immunoSEQ multiplex PCR; TCRdb stores just in-frame clones and leaves some out. The table lists about 340,000 clones, 73% of them singletons. In its sample, this clone was seen once. What it recognizes is unknown. The TCR comes from a man aged 30 to 45 in good health. V and J are TRBV5-1 and TRBJ1-1; D not resolved. The specimen sequenced was memory CD4+ T cells sorted from blood. The subset is: CD45RA-negative fraction. This CDR3 reads CASSLGDYSAFF. For the CDR3, the DNA is TGCGCCAGCAGCTTGGGAGACTACAGTGCTTTCTTT.